This TCR beta chain was retrieved from a study of identical twins. Study-level findings and limits: Donors were not followed over many years; analysis was cross-sectional.

The germline V gene encodes CDR1 DFQATT and CDR2 SNEGSKA (reference sequence). V was trimmed by 0 bases and J by 2 bases, leaving 11 bases between them. The CDR3 totals 15 residues. This clonotype was observed a handful of times. The antigen is unknown. A single record per CDR3 protein comes from TCRdb applying MiXCR to the 5' RACE reads. The sample has roughly 1.6 million distinct CDR3 sequences, around a third seen once. The sample taken for sequencing was cord blood. The chain uses TRBV20-1 and TRBJ1-5; D is unresolved. This TCR derives from a newborn girl in good health. The DNA for the CDR3 is TGCAGTGCTAGAGATTTGTCAGGCGGCAATCAGCCCCAGCATTTT. It is translated as CSARDLSGGNQPQHF.